This is a list of T cell receptor beta chains from one sample in a study of cytomegalovirus exposure and HLA in healthy donors. TCRdb's copy holds only in-frame clones and misses some; the assay was immunoSEQ multiplex PCR. The sample's table shows about 39,000 clones. The sample comprised PBMCs. The source is a male donor in good health and CMV-seronegative. Each CDR3 is given with its conserved first and last residue. Fields, in order: V gene, J gene, D gene, CDR3 protein, CDR3 DNA. D genes are given only for firm matches.

>TRBV5-8|TRBJ2-7|NA
CASSLTYEQYF
TGTGCCAGCAGCCTTACCTACGAGCAGTACTTC
>TRBV29-1|TRBJ1-4|TRBD1
CSVPGQLSEKLFF
TGCAGCGTCCCGGGACAGCTTAGTGAAAAACTGTTTTTT
>TRBV9|TRBJ1-2|NA
CASSSVTGSYGYTF
TGTGCCAGCAGCTCCGTGACAGGCTCCTATGGCTACACCTTC
>TRBV7-2|TRBJ1-1|NA
CASSLVSRITEAFF
TGTGCCAGCAGCTTAGTCTCCAGGATCACTGAAGCTTTCTTT
>TRBV6-1|TRBJ2-5|NA
CASSQGTRETQYF
TGTGCCAGCAGTCAGGGAACGCGGGAGACCCAGTACTTC
>TRBV7-9|TRBJ1-5|TRBD1
CASSHTGGGNQPQHF
TGTGCCAGCAGCCACACAGGGGGCGGGAATCAGCCCCAGCATTTT
>TRBV18|TRBJ1-1|NA
CASSPLLRDTEAFF
TGTGCCAGCTCACCATTATTGAGGGACACTGAAGCTTTCTTT
>TRBV6-4|TRBJ1-5|NA
CASSAQKGNNQPQHF
TGTGCCAGCAGCGCCCAAAAGGGGAACAATCAGCCCCAGCATTTT
>TRBV11-2|TRBJ1-2|TRBD1
CASSLGVGQGAHGYTF
TGTGCCAGCAGCTTAGGAGTGGGACAGGGGGCGCATGGCTACACCTTC
>TRBV27|TRBJ2-1|NA
CASSLAGASYNEQFF
TGTGCCAGCAGTTTAGCGGGGGCCTCCTACAATGAGCAGTTCTTC
>TRBV7-9|TRBJ2-7|TRBD1
CASGQGYGQYF
TGTGCCAGCGGACAGGGTTACGGGCAGTACTTC
>TRBV15|TRBJ1-5|NA
CATSRVLWGGAHQPQHF
TGTGCCACCAGCAGGGTTCTCTGGGGGGGAGCCCATCAGCCCCAGCATTTT
>TRBV7-9|TRBJ2-3|NA
CASSQVPDTQYF
TGTGCCAGCTCACAGGTCCCAGATACGCAGTATTTT
>TRBV5-6|TRBJ1-1|NA
CASSSGATTFF
TGTGCCAGCAGCTCTGGAGCGACGACTTTCTTT
>TRBV7-8|TRBJ1-1|TRBD1
CASSVRTGGTFF
TGTGCCAGCAGCGTCCGGACAGGGGGTACTTTCTTT
>TRBV6-5|TRBJ2-7|NA
CASSSLDRYYYEQYF
TGCGCCAGCAGTTCCCTCGACAGGTATTACTACGAGCAGTACTTC
>TRBV7-3|TRBJ2-3|TRBD1
CASSRTGLLDTQYF
TGTGCCAGCAGCCGGACAGGGTTGTTGGATACGCAGTATTTT
>TRBV19|TRBJ1-2|TRBD1
CASKQDRGNYGYTF
TGTGCCAGTAAACAGGACAGGGGGAACTATGGCTACACCTTC
>TRBV5-8|TRBJ1-3|TRBD1
CASSMGTGGVDTIYF
TGTGCCAGCAGCATGGGCACAGGGGGCGTTGACACCATATATTTT
>TRBV5-1|TRBJ2-2|TRBD2
CASSLIVRGGANTGELFF
TGCGCCAGCAGCTTGATCGTCCGCGGGGGGGCGAACACCGGGGAGCTGTTTTTT
>TRBV6-5|TRBJ1-2|NA
CASRAIPGGFGGYTF
TGTGCCAGCAGAGCCATCCCTGGGGGCTTCGGAGGCTACACCTTC
>TRBV5-4|TRBJ1-2|NA
CASSLRPLWGGSYGYTF
TGTGCCAGCAGCTTAAGACCTTTATGGGGCGGGAGCTATGGCTACACCTTC
>TRBV5-4|TRBJ2-7|NA
CASSRELDYEQYF
TGTGCCAGCAGCCGGGAACTAGACTACGAGCAGTACTTC
>TRBV14|TRBJ1-6|NA
CASSQVTGRHNSPLHF
TGTGCCAGCAGCCAAGTTACAGGGAGACATAATTCACCCCTCCACTTT
>TRBV18|TRBJ2-1|TRBD2
CASSPGGWDGNEQFF
TGTGCCAGCTCACCGGGGGGGTGGGACGGCAATGAGCAGTTCTTC
>TRBV29-1|TRBJ1-2|TRBD1
CSVEGGGQGGYGYTF
TGCAGCGTTGAAGGCGGCGGACAGGGGGGCTATGGCTACACCTTC
>TRBV2|TRBJ2-1|TRBD2
CASRVAFAGGMVEQFF
TGTGCCAGCAGAGTCGCTTTCGCGGGGGGGATGGTTGAGCAGTTCTTC
>TRBV2|TRBJ2-5|TRBD2
CASRATGGRETQYF
TGTGCCAGCAGGGCGACGGGGGGACGGGAGACCCAGTACTTC
>TRBV6-5|TRBJ2-2|NA
CASSNLLFGELFF
TGTGCCAGCAGTAACCTACTCTTCGGGGAGCTGTTTTTT
>TRBV2|TRBJ1-6|TRBD1
CASSKGQGTRNSPLHF
TGTGCCAGCAGCAAGGGACAGGGGACTAGGAATTCACCCCTCCACTTT
>TRBV7-9|TRBJ1-5|NA
CASSLSGNQPQHF
TGTGCCAGCAGCTTAAGCGGCAATCAGCCCCAGCATTTT
>TRBV18|TRBJ1-1|NA
CASSPEMVELNTEAFF
TGTGCCAGCTCACCAGAGATGGTTGAATTGAACACTGAAGCTTTCTTT
>TRBV29-1|TRBJ1-2|TRBD1
CSVGTGQGVYTF
TGCAGCGTTGGGACTGGACAGGGGGTCTACACCTTC
>TRBV9|TRBJ1-2|NA
CASSGSRVNYGYTF
TGTGCCAGCAGCGGAAGCAGGGTTAACTATGGCTACACCTTC
>TRBV18|TRBJ2-3|TRBD1
CASLRQGNTDTQYF
TGTGCCAGCTTGAGACAGGGAAACACAGATACGCAGTATTTT
>TRBV10-2|TRBJ1-2|NA
CASSVNSFGYTF
TGCGCCAGCAGTGTAAACAGTTTCGGCTACACCTTC
>TRBV19|TRBJ2-7|NA
CASSSRGKEYF
TGTGCCAGTAGTAGTCGGGGAAAGGAGTACTTC
>TRBV7-9|TRBJ1-6|NA
CASSLETGSSNSPLHF
TGTGCCAGCAGCTTGGAGACAGGTTCGTCGAATTCACCCCTCCACTTT
>TRBV11-3|TRBJ1-1|NA
CASSSTENTEAFF
TGTGCCAGCAGCTCGACAGAGAACACTGAAGCTTTCTTT
>TRBV29-1|TRBJ2-3|NA
CSVEKWPASGF
TGCAGCGTTGAGAAGTGGCCGGCTTCGGGATTT
>TRBV18|TRBJ2-7|NA
CASSPTQGSSYEQYF
TGTGCCAGCTCACCCACCCAGGGGTCGTCCTACGAGCAGTACTTC
>TRBV7-9|TRBJ1-1|NA
CASSLISVTEAFF
TGTGCCAGCAGCCTCATCTCGGTAACTGAAGCTTTCTTT
>TRBV7-2|TRBJ2-1|NA
CASSLAGSSYNEQFF
TGTGCCAGCAGCTTAGCGGGGAGCTCCTACAATGAGCAGTTCTTC
>TRBV10-1|TRBJ2-7|TRBD1
CASRDHGTGSVAYYEQYF
TGCGCCAGCAGAGACCATGGGACAGGCAGTGTGGCCTACTACGAGCAGTACTTC
>TRBV14|TRBJ1-1|NA
CASSQAWNTEAFF
TGTGCCAGCAGCCAAGCCTGGAACACTGAAGCTTTCTTT
>TRBV5-1|TRBJ1-6|NA
CASSLVEQGGSPLHF
TGCGCCAGCAGCTTGGTAGAACAGGGCGGCTCACCCCTCCACTTT
>TRBV5-1|TRBJ2-2|NA
CASTWAGELFF
TGCGCCAGCACTTGGGCTGGGGAGCTGTTTTTT
>TRBV28|TRBJ1-1|TRBD1
CASSGADRVNTEAFF
TGTGCCAGCAGCGGAGCGGACAGGGTGAACACTGAAGCTTTCTTT
>TRBV7-8|TRBJ1-4|NA
CASSLGAYEKLFF
TGTGCCAGCAGCTTGGGGGCTTATGAAAAACTGTTTTTT
>TRBV7-2|TRBJ1-1|NA
CASSHQTGATTEAFF
TGTGCCAGCAGCCACCAGACAGGAGCGACCACTGAAGCTTTCTTT
>TRBV7-2|TRBJ2-4|TRBD1
CASRDDRGLAKNIQYF
TGTGCCAGCAGGGACGACAGGGGCCTAGCCAAAAACATTCAGTACTTC
>TRBV4-2|TRBJ1-1|TRBD1
CASSQPQGVANTEAFF
TGTGCCAGCAGCCAACCGCAGGGGGTCGCGAACACTGAAGCTTTCTTT
>TRBV5-6|TRBJ1-5|TRBD1
CASSPGGSNQPQHF
TGTGCCAGCAGCCCAGGGGGAAGCAATCAGCCCCAGCATTTT
>TRBV6-5|TRBJ2-7|TRBD1
CASSRGQGGSEQYF
TGTGCCAGCAGTCGGGGACAGGGTGGGAGCGAGCAGTACTTC
>TRBV6-6|TRBJ1-3|NA
CASSYSEAGNTIYF
TGTGCCAGCAGTTACTCGGAGGCTGGAAACACCATATATTTT
>TRBV19|TRBJ1-2|TRBD1
CASTSPGDRGRGGYTF
TGTGCCAGTACCTCCCCGGGGGACAGGGGGCGCGGTGGCTACACCTTC
>TRBV9|TRBJ1-2|NA
CASSAGDSYGYTF
TGTGCCAGCAGCGCCGGCGACAGCTATGGCTACACCTTC
>TRBV27|TRBJ1-4|NA
CASSSTPGTNEKLFF
TGTGCCAGCAGCTCTACCCCAGGTACTAATGAAAAACTGTTTTTT
>TRBV6-5|TRBJ2-2|NA
CASSSGLTGELFF
TGTGCCAGCAGTTCAGGACTAACCGGGGAGCTGTTTTTT
>TRBV11-2|TRBJ1-4|NA
CASSLLSEKLFF
TGTGCCAGCAGCTTATTATCTGAAAAACTGTTTTTT